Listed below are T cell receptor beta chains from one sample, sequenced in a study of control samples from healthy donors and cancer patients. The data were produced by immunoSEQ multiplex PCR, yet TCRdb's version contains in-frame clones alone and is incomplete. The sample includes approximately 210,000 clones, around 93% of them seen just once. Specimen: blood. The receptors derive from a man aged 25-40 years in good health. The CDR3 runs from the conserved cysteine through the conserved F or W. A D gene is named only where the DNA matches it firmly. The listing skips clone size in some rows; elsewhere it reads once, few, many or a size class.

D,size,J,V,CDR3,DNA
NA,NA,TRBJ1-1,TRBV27,CASSFDSMNTEAFF,TGTGCCAGCAGTTTTGACAGCATGAACACTGAAGCTTTCTTT
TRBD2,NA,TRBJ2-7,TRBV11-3,CASSLGLAGVNEQYF,TGTGCCAGCAGCTTAGGGCTAGCGGGGGTAAACGAGCAGTACTTC
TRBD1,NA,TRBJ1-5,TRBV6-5,CASSQQGSNQPQHF,TGTGCCAGCAGCCAACAGGGGAGCAATCAGCCCCAGCATTTT
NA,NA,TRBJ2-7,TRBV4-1,CASSQGRDEQYF,TGCGCCAGCAGCCAAGGTCGAGACGAGCAGTACTTC
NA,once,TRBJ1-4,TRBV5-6,CASSLFGTGRMELFF,TGTGCCAGCAGCTTATTTGGCACGGGGCGTATGGAACTGTTTTTT
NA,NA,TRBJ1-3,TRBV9,CASSVATEIGNTIYF,TGTGCCAGCAGCGTAGCTACGGAAATTGGAAACACCATATATTTT
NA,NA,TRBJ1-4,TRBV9,CASSVVGQPNEKLFF,TGTGCCAGCAGCGTAGTAGGACAGCCAAATGAAAAACTGTTTTTT
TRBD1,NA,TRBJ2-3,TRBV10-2,CASRVGQVDTDTQYF,TGCGCCAGCAGGGTTGGACAGGTAGACACAGATACGCAGTATTTT
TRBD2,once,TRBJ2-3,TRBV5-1,CASSSGTSGGPITDTQYF,TGCGCCAGCAGCTCCGGGACTAGCGGGGGGCCTATCACAGATACGCAGTATTTT
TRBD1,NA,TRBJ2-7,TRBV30,CAWNPPGQGNSEQYF,TGTGCCTGGAATCCTCCGGGACAGGGTAATAGCGAGCAGTACTTC
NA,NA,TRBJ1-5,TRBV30,CAWSDDRSQPQHF,TGTGCCTGGAGCGACGACCGGAGTCAGCCCCAGCATTTT
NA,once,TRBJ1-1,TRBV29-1,CSVIMDSLSPEAFF,TGCAGCGTAATAATGGACTCCCTTTCCCCTGAAGCTTTCTTT
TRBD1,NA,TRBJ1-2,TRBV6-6,CASSKPRTGNYGYTF,TGTGCCAGCAGTAAGCCCCGGACAGGGAACTATGGCTACACCTTC
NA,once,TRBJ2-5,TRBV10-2,CASSGARGANQETQYF,TGCGCCAGCAGTGGAGCCCGGGGCGCTAACCAAGAGACCCAGTACTTC
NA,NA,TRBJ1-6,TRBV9,CASSVQGNSPLHF,TGTGCCAGCAGCGTACAGGGGAATTCACCCCTCCACTTT
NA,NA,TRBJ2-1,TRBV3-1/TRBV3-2,CASSRSTGTQYNEQFF,TGTGCCAGCAGTCGATCTACCGGGACTCAATACAATGAGCAGTTCTTC
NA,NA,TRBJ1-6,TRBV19,CASSIAVYNSPLHF,TGTGCCAGTAGTATCGCGGTCTATAATTCACCCCTCCACTTT
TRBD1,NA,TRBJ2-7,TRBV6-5,CASSYSWTGDSYEQYF,TGTGCCAGCAGTTACTCGTGGACAGGGGATTCCTACGAGCAGTACTTC
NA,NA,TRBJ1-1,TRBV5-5,CASSLAFQGYAFF,TGTGCCAGCAGCTTGGCCTTCCAAGGGTACGCTTTCTTT
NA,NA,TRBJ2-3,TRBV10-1,CASSEQGVTDTQYF,TGCGCCAGCAGTGAACAGGGTGTGACAGATACGCAGTATTTT
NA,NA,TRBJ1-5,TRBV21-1,CASSKGPRPQPQHF,TGTGCCAGCAGCAAAGGGCCCCGACCTCAGCCCCAGCATTTT
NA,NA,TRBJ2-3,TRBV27,CASSPLVEADTQYF,TGTGCCAGCAGTCCCCTCGTGGAAGCAGATACGCAGTATTTT
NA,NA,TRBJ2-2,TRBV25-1,CASGRQPTGELFF,TGTGCCAGCGGCCGACAGCCCACCGGGGAGCTGTTTTTT
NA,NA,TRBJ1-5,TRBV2,CASTGGGSNQPQHF,TGTGCCAGCACTGGTGGGGGTAGCAATCAGCCCCAGCATTTT
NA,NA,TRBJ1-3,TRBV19,CGSSVSTGRGNTIYF,TGTGGCAGTTCAGTATCTACAGGGCGTGGAAACACCATATATTTT
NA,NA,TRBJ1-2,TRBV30,CAWSVLNGFYGYTF,TGTGCCTGGAGTGTACTTAACGGCTTCTATGGCTACACCTTC
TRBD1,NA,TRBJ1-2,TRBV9,CASSRATGDRYGYTF,TGTGCCAGCAGCCGGGCGACAGGGGATCGCTATGGCTACACCTTC
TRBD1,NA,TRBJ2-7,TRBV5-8,CASSLRQGATYEQYF,TGTGCCAGCAGCTTGCGACAGGGGGCCACCTACGAGCAGTACTTC
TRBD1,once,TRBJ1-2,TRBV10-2,CASSESPGTGAWGYTF,TGCGCCAGCAGTGAGTCGCCCGGGACAGGTGCTTGGGGCTACACCTTC
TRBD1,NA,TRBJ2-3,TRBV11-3,CASSRTGGFTDTQYF,TGTGCCAGCAGCCGGACAGGGGGCTTCACAGATACGCAGTATTTT
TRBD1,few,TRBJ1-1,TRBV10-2,CASSERGQEWFRTEAFF,TGCGCCAGCAGTGAGAGGGGGCAGGAGTGGTTTCGGACTGAAGCTTTCTTT
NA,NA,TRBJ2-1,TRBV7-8,CASSVRGKSYNEQFF,TGTGCCAGCAGCGTCAGGGGAAAATCCTACAATGAGCAGTTCTTC
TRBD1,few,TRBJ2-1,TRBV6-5,CAGSGRGRNEQFF,TGTGCCGGTTCGGGCAGGGGGCGGAATGAGCAGTTCTTC
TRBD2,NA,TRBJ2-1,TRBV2,CASSDKRGYNEQFF,TGTGCCAGCAGTGACAAGCGGGGTTACAATGAGCAGTTCTTC
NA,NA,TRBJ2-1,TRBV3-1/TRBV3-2,CASSQDGSDEQFF,TGTGCCAGCAGCCAAGACGGTTCCGATGAGCAGTTCTTC
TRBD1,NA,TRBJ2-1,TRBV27,CASSLHRDRSSYNEQFF,TGTGCCAGCAGTTTACACCGGGACAGAAGCTCCTACAATGAGCAGTTCTTC
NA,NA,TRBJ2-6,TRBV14,CARDGGLFGANVLTF,TGTGCCAGGGATGGGGGGTTATTTGGGGCCAACGTCCTGACTTTC
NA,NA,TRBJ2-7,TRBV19,CTSSDVAGYEQYF,TGTACCAGTAGTGATGTCGCCGGGTACGAGCAGTACTTC
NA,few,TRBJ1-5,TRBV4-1,CASSQEGGGRAQPQHF,TGCGCCAGCAGCCAAGAAGGTGGGGGGCGTGCTCAGCCCCAGCATTTT
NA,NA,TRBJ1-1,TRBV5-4,CASSWDMEWTEAFF,TGTGCCAGCAGCTGGGACATGGAATGGACTGAAGCTTTCTTT
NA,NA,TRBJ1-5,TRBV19,CASSIGRDQPQHF,TGTGCCAGTAGTATTGGCAGAGATCAGCCCCAGCATTTT
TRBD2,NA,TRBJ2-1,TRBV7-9,CASSPSGGNNNEQFF,TGTGCCAGCAGTCCTAGCGGGGGGAATAACAATGAGCAGTTCTTC
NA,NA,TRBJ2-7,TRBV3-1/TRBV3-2,CASSPQTVAYEQYF,TGTGCCAGCAGCCCCCAGACCGTAGCCTACGAGCAGTACTTC
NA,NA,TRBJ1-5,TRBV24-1,CATSVGGNQPQHF,TGTGCCACCAGTGTAGGAGGCAATCAGCCCCAGCATTTT
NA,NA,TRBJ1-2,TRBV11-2,CASSLTSGFGYGYTF,TGTGCCAGCAGCTTAACCTCGGGGTTTGGCTATGGCTACACCTTC
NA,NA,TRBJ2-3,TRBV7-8,CASSPGRITDTQYF,TGTGCCAGCAGCCCGGGGAGAATCACAGATACGCAGTATTTT
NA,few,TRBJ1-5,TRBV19,CASSLGLNQPQHF,TGTGCCTCTAGTCTAGGGCTCAATCAGCCCCAGCATTTT
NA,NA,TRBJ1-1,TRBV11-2,CASSSDYTTEAFF,TGTGCCAGCAGTTCTGACTACACCACTGAAGCTTTCTTT
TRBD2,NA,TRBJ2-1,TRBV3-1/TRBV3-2,CASSYSGGYRYNEQFF,TGTGCCAGCAGTTATAGCGGGGGCTATCGTTACAATGAGCAGTTCTTC
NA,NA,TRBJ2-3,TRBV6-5,CASRRGGAHTDTQYF,TGTGCCAGCAGGCGGGGCGGGGCACACACAGATACGCAGTATTTT
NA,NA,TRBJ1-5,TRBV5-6,CASMRAGGNQPQHF,TGTGCCTCGATGAGGGCCGGGGGCAATCAGCCCCAGCATTTT